The rows below give T cell receptor beta chains drawn from one sample of a study of cytomegalovirus exposure and HLA in healthy donors. This table comes from immunoSEQ multiplex PCR, and its TCRdb copy is limited to in-frame clones, with some not included. This table holds around 150,000 clones, around 68% found once. Sequencing was carried out using PBMCs. The receptors come from a woman between 40 and 50 years old in good health and CMV-seropositive. The CDR3 runs from the conserved cysteine through the conserved F or W. The D gene is left open where the match is weak. Some rows mark clone size as missing; the rest say once, few, many or name a class of expanded clone.

>TRBV5-1|TRBJ2-5|.|TRBD1
TGCGCCAGCAGCTTGGCGGCGACAGGGTGGGGGCAAGAGACCCAGTACTTC
CASSLAATGWGQETQYF
>TRBV19|TRBJ2-1|.|TRBD2
TGTGCCAGTAGTTTGGGAGGGGAAAAGGGGCAGTTCTTC
CASSLGGEKGQFF
>TRBV6-8|TRBJ2-1|.|TRBD2
TGTGCCAGCAGCGCGGTTAAAGGGGCTAGCGGGAGTTCCTACAATGAGCAGTTCTTC
CASSAVKGASGSSYNEQFF
>TRBV9|TRBJ2-5|.|.
TGTGCCAGCAGTTACGGGGAAGGATACCAAGAGACCCAGTACTTC
CASSYGEGYQETQYF
>TRBV6-1|TRBJ2-7|.|.
TGTGCCAGCAGTTTGTCGCTGCAGTCCTACGAGCAGTACTTC
CASSLSLQSYEQYF
>TRBV15|TRBJ1-1|.|.
TGTGCCACCAGCCGAGAGTCGGGACACGAAGCTTTCTTT
CATSRESGHEAFF
>TRBV7-9|TRBJ2-3|few|.
TGTGCCAGCAGCTTAGAGAGGGTCCGCATCACAGATACGCAGTATTTT
CASSLERVRITDTQYF
>TRBV7-2|TRBJ2-1|.|.
TGTGCCAGCAGGGACGGGAGCTCCTACAATGAGCAGTTCTTC
CASRDGSSYNEQFF
>TRBV13|TRBJ2-2|.|.
TGTGCCAGCAGCTCACAGGGAAACACCGGGGAGCTGTTTTTT
CASSSQGNTGELFF
>TRBV9|TRBJ2-7|.|TRBD1
TGTGCCAGCAGCGTAGGGGGAGGGGACAGGGTCTACGAGCAGTACTTC
CASSVGGGDRVYEQYF
>TRBV29-1|TRBJ1-2|.|.
TGCAGCGTATCCTGGGGGGGGGAAGGCTACACCTTC
CSVSWGGEGYTF
>TRBV7-2|TRBJ2-2|.|.
TGTGCCAGCAGCTTACCTCTATCCACCGGGGAGCTGTTTTTT
CASSLPLSTGELFF
>TRBV18|TRBJ2-7|once|TRBD1
TGTGCCAGCTCAAGCAGGGACAGTGACGGCGAGCAGTACTTC
CASSSRDSDGEQYF
>TRBV5-1|TRBJ2-2|.|.
TGCGCCAGCAGCTTGACACTAACGAACACCGGGGAGCTGTTTTTT
CASSLTLTNTGELFF
>TRBV5-4|TRBJ2-5|.|TRBD2
TGTGCCAGCAGCACGGTTCTAGCGGGGCGTCAAGAGACCCAGTACTTC
CASSTVLAGRQETQYF
>TRBV2|TRBJ1-5|few|.
TGTGCCAGCAAGGCATCTGAGGCCAGCAATCAGCCCCAGCATTTT
CASKASEASNQPQHF
>TRBV6-5|TRBJ2-3|.|TRBD2
TGTGCCAGCAGACCCCCGGGGGGTGCGGATACGCAGTATTTT
CASRPPGGADTQYF
>TRBV9|TRBJ1-1|.|.
TGTGCCAGCAGCGTTACACAGGGGAACACTGAAGCTTTCTTT
CASSVTQGNTEAFF
>TRBV29-1|TRBJ1-5|few|.
TGCAGCGTTGAGGACGGGGGGGCCCTTGATACGCAGCATTTT
CSVEDGGALDTQHF
>TRBV18|TRBJ2-7|.|.
TGTGCCAGCTCACCACAGAGCGACGAGCAGTACTTC
CASSPQSDEQYF
>TRBV7-9|TRBJ2-3|.|TRBD2
TGTGCCAGCAGCTTAAAGGGGACTAGCGGTGCAGATACGCAGTATTTT
CASSLKGTSGADTQYF
>TRBV19|TRBJ2-1|.|TRBD1
TGTGCCAGTAGTATCCGGGACAGGGGATCCCACAATGAGCAGTTCTTC
CASSIRDRGSHNEQFF
>TRBV7-9|TRBJ2-7|.|.
TGTTCCAGCAGCTTAGCCGGCTACGAGCAGTACTTC
CSSSLAGYEQYF
>TRBV21-1|TRBJ1-1|.|.
TGTGCCAGCTATGTAGCATTTTCTCCGGACAGGGTAACCCTAGACACTGAAGCTTTCTTT
CASYVAFSPDRVTLDTEAFF
>TRBV19|TRBJ2-2|.|.
TGTGCCAGTAGTATTTTTCGAACGGGTCAGACCGGGGAGCTGTTTTTT
CASSIFRTGQTGELFF
>TRBV27|TRBJ2-1|.|TRBD2
TGTGCCAGCACCCGACTAGCGGGGTACAATGAGCAGTTCTTC
CASTRLAGYNEQFF
>TRBV4-2|TRBJ2-2|.|.
TGTGCCAGCAGCCAAGAGTCTAGCGATGGCACCGGGGAGCTGTTTTTT
CASSQESSDGTGELFF
>TRBV28|TRBJ2-1|once|TRBD1
TGTGCCAGCAGTCCCGGACAGGGGCGCTACAATGAGCAGTTCTTC
CASSPGQGRYNEQFF
>TRBV4-2|TRBJ2-1|once|TRBD2
TGTGCCAGCAGCCGTTCTAGCGGGGGTCGAAGCTCCTACAATGAGCAGTTCTTC
CASSRSSGGRSSYNEQFF
>TRBV7-3|TRBJ1-5|.|.
TGTGCCAGCAGCTTAACGCACAGGAATAGCAATCAGCCCCAGCATTTT
CASSLTHRNSNQPQHF
>TRBV2|TRBJ1-5|.|.
TGTGCCAGCAGTTTAAAACAGGGAGATCAGCCCCAGCATTTT
CASSLKQGDQPQHF
>TRBV7-2|TRBJ1-4|.|.
TGTGCCAGCAGCTGGGTCGGGGGTACGGCTAATGAAAAACTGTTTTTT
CASSWVGGTANEKLFF
>TRBV9|TRBJ2-5|.|TRBD2
TGTGCCAGCAGCCCTGGACTAGCGGCCCGGGGGCAAGAGACCCAGTACTTC
CASSPGLAARGQETQYF
>TRBV27|TRBJ2-7|few|.
TGTGCCAGCAGTCATGCCGGGGGCTACGAGCAGTACTTC
CASSHAGGYEQYF
>TRBV2|TRBJ2-5|.|TRBD2
TGTGCCAGCAGTGAAGTGCGGGGGGGCGGTGGGACCCAGTACTTC
CASSEVRGGGGTQYF
>TRBV28|TRBJ1-1|few|TRBD1
TGTGCCAGCAGTCCCCCGGGACAGAGCCGGCTCACTGAAGCTTTCTTT
CASSPPGQSRLTEAFF
>TRBV6-1|TRBJ1-1|.|.
TGTGCCAGCAGTGTTTCGGGGGGAATGAACACTGAAGCTTTCTTT
CASSVSGGMNTEAFF
>TRBV7-9|TRBJ2-3|.|.
TGTGCCAGCAGCTTTGGCACCTCCACAGATACGCAGTATTTT
CASSFGTSTDTQYF